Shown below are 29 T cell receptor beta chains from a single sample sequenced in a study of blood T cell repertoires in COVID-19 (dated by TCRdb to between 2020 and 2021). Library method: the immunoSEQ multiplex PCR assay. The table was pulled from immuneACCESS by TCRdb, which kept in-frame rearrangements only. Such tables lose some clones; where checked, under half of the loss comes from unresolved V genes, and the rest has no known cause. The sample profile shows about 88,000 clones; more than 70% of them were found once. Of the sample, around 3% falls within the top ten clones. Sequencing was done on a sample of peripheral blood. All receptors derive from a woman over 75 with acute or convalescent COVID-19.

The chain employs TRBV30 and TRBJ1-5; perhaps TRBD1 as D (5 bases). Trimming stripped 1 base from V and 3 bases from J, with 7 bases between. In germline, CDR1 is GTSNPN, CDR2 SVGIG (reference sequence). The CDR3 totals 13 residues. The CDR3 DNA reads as TGTGCCTGGAGTGGACAGTACAATCAGCCCCAGCATTTT. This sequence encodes CAWSGQYNQPQHF.

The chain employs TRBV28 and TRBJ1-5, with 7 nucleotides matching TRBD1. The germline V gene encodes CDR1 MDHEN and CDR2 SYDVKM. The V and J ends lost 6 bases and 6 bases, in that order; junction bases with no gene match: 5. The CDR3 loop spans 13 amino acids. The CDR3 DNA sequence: TGTGCCAGCAGGCCGACAGGGAGTCAGCCCCAGCATTTT. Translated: CASRPTGSQPQHF. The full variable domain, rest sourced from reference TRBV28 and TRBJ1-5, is DVKVTQSSRYLVKRTGEKVFLECVQDMDHENMFWYRQDPGLGLRLIYFSYDVKMKEKGDIPEGYSVSREKKERFSLILESASTNQTSMYLCASRPTGSQPQHFGDGTRLSIL.

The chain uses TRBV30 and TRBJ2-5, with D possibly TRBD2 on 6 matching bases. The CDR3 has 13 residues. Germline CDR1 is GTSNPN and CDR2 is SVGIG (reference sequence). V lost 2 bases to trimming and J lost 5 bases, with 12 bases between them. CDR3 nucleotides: TGTGCCTGGAGTATCGGACTATCTGAGACCCAGTACTTC. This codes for CAWSIGLSETQYF. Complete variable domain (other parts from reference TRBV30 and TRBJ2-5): SQTIHQWPATLVQPVGSPLSLECTVEGTSNPNLYWYRQAAGRGLQLLFYSVGIGQISSEVPQNLSASRPQDRQFILSSKKLLLSDSGFYLCAWSIGLSETQYFGPGTRLLVL.

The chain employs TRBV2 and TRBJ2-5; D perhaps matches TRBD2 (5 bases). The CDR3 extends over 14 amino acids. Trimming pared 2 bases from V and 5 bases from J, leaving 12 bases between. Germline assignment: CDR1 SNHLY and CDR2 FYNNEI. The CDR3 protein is CASSEQGLGETQYF. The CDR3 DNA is TGTGCCAGCAGTGAACAAGGACTTGGCGAGACCCAGTACTTC.

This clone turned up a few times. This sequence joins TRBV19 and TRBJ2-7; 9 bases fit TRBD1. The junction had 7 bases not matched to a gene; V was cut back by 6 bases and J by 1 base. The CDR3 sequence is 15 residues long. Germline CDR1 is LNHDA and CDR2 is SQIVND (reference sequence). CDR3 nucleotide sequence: TGTGCCAGTAGCCCCGGGACAGGGATTTCCTACGAGCAGTACTTC. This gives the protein CASSPGTGISYEQYF.

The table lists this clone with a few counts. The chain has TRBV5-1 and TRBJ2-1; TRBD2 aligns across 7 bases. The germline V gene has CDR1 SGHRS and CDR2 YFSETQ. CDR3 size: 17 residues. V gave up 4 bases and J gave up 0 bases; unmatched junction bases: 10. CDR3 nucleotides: TGCGCCAGCAGCCCCCGGGGCCTAGCGGACTCCTACAATGAGCAGTTCTTC. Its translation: CASSPRGLADSYNEQFF.

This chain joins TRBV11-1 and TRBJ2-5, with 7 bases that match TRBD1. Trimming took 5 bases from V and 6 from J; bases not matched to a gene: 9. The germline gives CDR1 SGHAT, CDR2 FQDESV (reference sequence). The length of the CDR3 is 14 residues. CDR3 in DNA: TGTGCCAGCAGCCACAGACAGGGCCCGAAGACCCAGTACTTC. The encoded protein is CASSHRQGPKTQYF. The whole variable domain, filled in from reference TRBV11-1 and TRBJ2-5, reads EAEVAQSPRYKITEKSQAVAFWCDPISGHATLYWYRQILGQGPELLVQFQDESVVDDSQLPKDRFSAERLKGVDSTLKIQPAELGDSAMYLCASSHRQGPKTQYFGPGTRLLVL.

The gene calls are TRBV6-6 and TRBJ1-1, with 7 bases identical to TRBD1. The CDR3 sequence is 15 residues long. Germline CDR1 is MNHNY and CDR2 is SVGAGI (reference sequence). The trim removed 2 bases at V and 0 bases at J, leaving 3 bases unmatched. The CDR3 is CASSYQGVVNTEAFF. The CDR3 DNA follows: TGTGCCAGCAGTTACCAGGGGGTGGTGAACACTGAAGCTTTCTTT.

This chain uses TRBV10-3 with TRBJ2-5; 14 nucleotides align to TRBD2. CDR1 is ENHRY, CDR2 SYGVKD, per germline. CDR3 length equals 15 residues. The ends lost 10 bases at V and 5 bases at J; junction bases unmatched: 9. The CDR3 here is CATRTSGRSMETQYF. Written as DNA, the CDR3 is TGTGCCACCCGGACTAGCGGGAGGTCTATGGAGACCCAGTACTTC.

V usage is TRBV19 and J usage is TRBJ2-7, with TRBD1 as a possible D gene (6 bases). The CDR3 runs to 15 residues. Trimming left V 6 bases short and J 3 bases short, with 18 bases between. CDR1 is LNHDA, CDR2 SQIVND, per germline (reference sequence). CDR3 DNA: TGTGCCAGTAGAAGACAGGACACCCAAAACTACGAGCAGTACTTC. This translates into CASRRQDTQNYEQYF.

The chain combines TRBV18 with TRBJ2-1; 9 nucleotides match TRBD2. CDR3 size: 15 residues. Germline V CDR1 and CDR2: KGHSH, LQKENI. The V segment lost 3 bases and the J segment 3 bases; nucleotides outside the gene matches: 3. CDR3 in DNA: TGTGCCAGCTCACCCGGGACTAGCCACTACAATGAGCAGTTCTTC. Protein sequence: CASSPGTSHYNEQFF.

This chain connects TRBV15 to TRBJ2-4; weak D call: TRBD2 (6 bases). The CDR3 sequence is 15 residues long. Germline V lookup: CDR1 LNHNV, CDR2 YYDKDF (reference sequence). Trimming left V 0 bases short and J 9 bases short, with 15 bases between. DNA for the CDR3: TGTGCCACCAGCAGAGATCGGGACGGGGGAGGCATTCAGTACTTC. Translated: CATSRDRDGGGIQYF.

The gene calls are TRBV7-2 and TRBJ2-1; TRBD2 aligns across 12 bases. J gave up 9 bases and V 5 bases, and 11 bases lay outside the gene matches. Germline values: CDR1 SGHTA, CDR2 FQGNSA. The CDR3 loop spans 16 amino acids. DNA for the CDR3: TGTGCCAGCAGCATTCTAGCGGGAGGGGGTCCTGTTGAGCAGTTCTTC. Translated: CASSILAGGGPVEQFF. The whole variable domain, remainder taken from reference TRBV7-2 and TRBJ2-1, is GAGVSQSPSNKVTEKGKDVELRCDPISGHTALYWYRQSLGQGLEFLIYFQGNSAPDKSGLPSDRFSAERTGGSVSTLTIQRTQQEDSAVYLCASSILAGGGPVEQFFGPGTRLTVL.

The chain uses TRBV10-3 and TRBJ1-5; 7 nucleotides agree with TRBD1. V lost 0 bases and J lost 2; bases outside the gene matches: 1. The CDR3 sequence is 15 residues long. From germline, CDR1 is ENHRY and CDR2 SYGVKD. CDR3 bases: TGTGCCATCAGTGAGTCAGACAGGGGCAATCAGCCCCAGCATTTT. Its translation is CAISESDRGNQPQHF.

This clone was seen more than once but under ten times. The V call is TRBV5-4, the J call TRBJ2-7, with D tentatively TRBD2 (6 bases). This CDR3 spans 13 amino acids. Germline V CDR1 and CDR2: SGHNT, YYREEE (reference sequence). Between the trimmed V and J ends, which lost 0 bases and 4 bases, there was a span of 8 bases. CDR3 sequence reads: CASSLEEGYEQYF. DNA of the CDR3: TGTGCCAGCAGCTTGGAGGAGGGGTACGAGCAGTACTTC.

This CDR3 is CATLRVGAGNTIYF. As DNA, the CDR3 is TGTGCCACCCTCCGCGTCGGGGCTGGAAACACCATATATTTT. The V gene is TRBV6-5, the J gene TRBJ1-3; D remains ambiguous. V gave up 10 bases and J gave up 2 bases, with 15 bases separating them. This CDR3 is 14 amino acids long. The germline V gene encodes CDR1 MNHEY and CDR2 SVGAGI.

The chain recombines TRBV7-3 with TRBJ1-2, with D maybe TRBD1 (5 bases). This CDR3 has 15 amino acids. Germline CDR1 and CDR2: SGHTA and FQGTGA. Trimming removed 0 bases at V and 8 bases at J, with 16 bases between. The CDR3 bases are TGTGCCAGCAGCTTAACGTACCCAGGGATCGGAGGCTACACCTTC. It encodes CASSLTYPGIGGYTF.

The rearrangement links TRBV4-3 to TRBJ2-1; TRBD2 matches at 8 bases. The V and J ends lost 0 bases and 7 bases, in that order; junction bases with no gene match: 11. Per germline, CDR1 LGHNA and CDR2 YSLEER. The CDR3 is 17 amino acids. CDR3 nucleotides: TGCGCCAGCAGCCAAGATGGTCCAGCGGGAGTCACAAATGAGCAGTTCTTC. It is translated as CASSQDGPAGVTNEQFF.

The CDR3 reads CASSALAGSTYEQYF. The CDR3 DNA reads TGTGCCAGCAGCGCACTAGCGGGAAGTACCTACGAGCAGTACTTC. This rearrangement joins TRBV7-9 to TRBJ2-7; 10 nucleotides line up with TRBD2. This CDR3 is 15 amino acids long. CDR1 is SEHNR, CDR2 FQNEAQ, per germline (reference sequence). Trimming took 5 bases from V and 2 from J; bases not matched to a gene: 6.

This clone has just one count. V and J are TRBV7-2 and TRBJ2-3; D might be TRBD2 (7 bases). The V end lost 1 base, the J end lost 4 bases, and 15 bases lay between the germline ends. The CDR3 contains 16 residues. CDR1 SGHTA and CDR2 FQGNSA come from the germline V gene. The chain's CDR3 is CASSLGRGAGADTQYF. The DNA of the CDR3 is TGTGCCAGCAGCTTAGGACGGGGGGCTGGCGCAGATACGCAGTATTTT.

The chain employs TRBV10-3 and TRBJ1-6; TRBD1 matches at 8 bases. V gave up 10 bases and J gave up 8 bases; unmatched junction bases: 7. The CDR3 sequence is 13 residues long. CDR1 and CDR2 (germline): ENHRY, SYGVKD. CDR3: CATQDRADSPLHF. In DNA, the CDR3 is TGTGCCACACAGGACAGGGCCGATTCACCCCTCCACTTT.

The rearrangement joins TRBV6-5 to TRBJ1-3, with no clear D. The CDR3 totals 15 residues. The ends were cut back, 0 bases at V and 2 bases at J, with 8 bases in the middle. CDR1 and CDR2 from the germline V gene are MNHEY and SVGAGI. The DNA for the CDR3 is TGTGCCAGCAGTTACTCAGGGAGTCCTGGAAACACCATATATTTT. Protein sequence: CASSYSGSPGNTIYF.

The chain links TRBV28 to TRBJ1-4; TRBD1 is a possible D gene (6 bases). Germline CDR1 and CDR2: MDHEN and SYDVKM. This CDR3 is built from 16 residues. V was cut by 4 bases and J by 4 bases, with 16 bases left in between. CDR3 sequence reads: CASSSSQGWGNEKLFF. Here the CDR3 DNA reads TGTGCCAGCAGTTCATCACAGGGTTGGGGTAATGAAAAACTGTTTTTT.

The CDR3, as DNA: TGTGCCAGCCTCAGGCAGGTCGGCTACGAGCAGTACTTC. Translation: CASLRQVGYEQYF. The chain couples TRBV18 to TRBJ2-7; unclear D gene. Germline assignment: CDR1 KGHSH and CDR2 LQKENI. The V gene lost 8 bases and the J gene lost 3 bases, with 14 bases spanning the gap. There are 13 residues in the CDR3.

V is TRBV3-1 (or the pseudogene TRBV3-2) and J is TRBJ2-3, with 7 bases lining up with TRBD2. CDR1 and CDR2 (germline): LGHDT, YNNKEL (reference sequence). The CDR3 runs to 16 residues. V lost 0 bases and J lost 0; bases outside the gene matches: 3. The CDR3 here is CASSQDLAASTDTQYF. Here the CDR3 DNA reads TGTGCCAGCAGCCAAGACCTAGCGGCGAGCACAGATACGCAGTATTTT.

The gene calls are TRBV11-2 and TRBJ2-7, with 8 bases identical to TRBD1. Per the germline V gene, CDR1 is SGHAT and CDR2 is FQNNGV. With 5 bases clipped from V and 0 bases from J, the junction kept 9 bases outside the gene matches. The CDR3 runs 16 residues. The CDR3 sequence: CASSRITGTGSYEQYF. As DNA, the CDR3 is TGTGCCAGCAGCCGTATTACCGGGACAGGCTCCTACGAGCAGTACTTC.

The CDR3 loop reads CATSGTAYNEQFF. CDR3 sequence (DNA): TGTGCCACCTCCGGGACAGCCTACAATGAGCAGTTCTTC. The chain has TRBV24-1 and TRBJ2-1; 7 nucleotides match TRBD1. Germline CDR1 reads KGHDR; CDR2 reads SFDVKD. This CDR3 is built from 13 residues. Unmatched junction bases numbered 3, after V lost 9 bases and J lost 2 bases.

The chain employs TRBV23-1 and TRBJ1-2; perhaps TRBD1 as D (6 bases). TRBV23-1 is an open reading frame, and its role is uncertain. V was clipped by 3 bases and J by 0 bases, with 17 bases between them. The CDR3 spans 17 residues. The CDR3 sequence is CASSQTGNEGSNYGYTF. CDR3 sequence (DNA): TGCGCCAGCAGTCAGACAGGCAATGAGGGTTCTAACTATGGCTACACCTTC.

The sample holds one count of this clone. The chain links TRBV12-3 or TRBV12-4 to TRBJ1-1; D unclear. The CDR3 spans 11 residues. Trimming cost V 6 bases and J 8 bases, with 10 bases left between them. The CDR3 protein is CASRLLNEAFF. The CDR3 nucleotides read TGTGCCAGCAGACTACTCAACGAAGCTTTCTTT.